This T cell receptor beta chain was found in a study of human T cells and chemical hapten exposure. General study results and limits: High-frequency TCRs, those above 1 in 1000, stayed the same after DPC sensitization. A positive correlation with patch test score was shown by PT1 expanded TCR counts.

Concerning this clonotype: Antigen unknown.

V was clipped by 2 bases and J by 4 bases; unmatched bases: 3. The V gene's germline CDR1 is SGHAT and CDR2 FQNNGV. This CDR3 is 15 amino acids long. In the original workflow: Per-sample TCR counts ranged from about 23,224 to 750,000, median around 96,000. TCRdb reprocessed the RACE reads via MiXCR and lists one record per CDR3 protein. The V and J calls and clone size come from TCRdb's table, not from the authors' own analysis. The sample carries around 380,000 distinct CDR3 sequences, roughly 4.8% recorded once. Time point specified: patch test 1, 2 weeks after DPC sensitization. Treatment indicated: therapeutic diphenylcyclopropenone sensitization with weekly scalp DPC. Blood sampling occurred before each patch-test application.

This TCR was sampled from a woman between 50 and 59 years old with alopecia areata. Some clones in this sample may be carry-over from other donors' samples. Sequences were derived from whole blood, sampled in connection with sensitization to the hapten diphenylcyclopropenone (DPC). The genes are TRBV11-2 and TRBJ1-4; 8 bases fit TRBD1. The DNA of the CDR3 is TGTGCCAGCAGCTTATCAACAGGGGGTAATGAAAAACTGTTTTTT. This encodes CASSLSTGGNEKLFF.